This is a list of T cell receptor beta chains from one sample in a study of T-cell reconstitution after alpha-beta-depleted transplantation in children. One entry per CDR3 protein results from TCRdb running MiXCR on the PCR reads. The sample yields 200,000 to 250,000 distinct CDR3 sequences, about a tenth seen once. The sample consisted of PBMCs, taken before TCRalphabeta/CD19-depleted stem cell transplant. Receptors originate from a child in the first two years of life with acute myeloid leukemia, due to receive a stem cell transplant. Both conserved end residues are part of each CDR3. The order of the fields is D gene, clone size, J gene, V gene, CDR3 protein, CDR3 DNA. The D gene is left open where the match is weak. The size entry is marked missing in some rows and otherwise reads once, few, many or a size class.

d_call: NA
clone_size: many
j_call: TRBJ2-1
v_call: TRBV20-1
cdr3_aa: CSASTGFRETQFF
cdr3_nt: TGCAGTGCTAGTACCGGCTTCCGGGAGACCCAGTTCTTC

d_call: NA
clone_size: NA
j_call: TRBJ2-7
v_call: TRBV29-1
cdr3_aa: CSVAPAGALSYEQYF
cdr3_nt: TGCAGCGTAGCCCCCGCCGGGGCCCTCTCCTACGAGCAGTACTTC

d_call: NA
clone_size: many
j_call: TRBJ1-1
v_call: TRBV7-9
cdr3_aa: CASSHQGNTEAFF
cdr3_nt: TGTGCCAGCAGCCATCAGGGGAACACTGAAGCTTTCTTT

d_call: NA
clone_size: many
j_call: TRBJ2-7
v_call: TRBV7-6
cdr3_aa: CASSLEPPVKLAYEQYF
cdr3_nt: TGTGCCAGCAGCTTAGAACCCCCTGTGAAGTTAGCCTACGAGCAGTACTTC

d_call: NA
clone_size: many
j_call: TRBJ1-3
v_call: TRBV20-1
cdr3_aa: CSARGGGMGNTIYF
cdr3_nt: TGCAGTGCTAGGGGGGGGGGAATGGGAAACACCATATATTTT

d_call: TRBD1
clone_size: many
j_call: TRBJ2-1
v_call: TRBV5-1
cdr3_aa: CASQRTGYNEQFF
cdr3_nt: TGCGCCAGCCAACGGACAGGGTACAATGAGCAGTTCTTC

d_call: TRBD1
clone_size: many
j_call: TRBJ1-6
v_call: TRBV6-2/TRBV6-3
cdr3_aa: CASSPGQGWSPLHF
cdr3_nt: TGTGCCAGCAGCCCGGGACAGGGGTGGTCACCCCTCCACTTT

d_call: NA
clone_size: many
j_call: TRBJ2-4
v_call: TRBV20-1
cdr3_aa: CSARVGGFQAKNIQYF
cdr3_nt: TGCAGTGCTAGAGTCGGGGGCTTTCAAGCCAAAAACATTCAGTACTTC

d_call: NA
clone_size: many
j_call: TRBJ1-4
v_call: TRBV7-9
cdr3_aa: CASSSGTINEKLFF
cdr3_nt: TGTGCCAGCAGCTCCGGGACAATCAATGAAAAACTGTTTTTT

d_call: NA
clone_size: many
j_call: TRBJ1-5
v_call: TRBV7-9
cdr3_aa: CASSLKGGNQPQHF
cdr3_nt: TGTGCCAGCAGCTTAAAAGGAGGCAATCAGCCCCAGCATTTT

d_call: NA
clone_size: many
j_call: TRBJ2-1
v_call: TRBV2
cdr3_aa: CASSESSPYNEQFF
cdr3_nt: TGTGCCAGCAGTGAATCAAGCCCTTACAATGAGCAGTTCTTC

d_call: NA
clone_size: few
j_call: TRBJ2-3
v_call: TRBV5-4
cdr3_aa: CASSLRRADTDTQYF
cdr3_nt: TGTGCCAGCAGCTTACGGCGGGCTGACACAGATACGCAGTATTTT

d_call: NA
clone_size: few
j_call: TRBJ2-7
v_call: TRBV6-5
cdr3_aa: CASSYSRREGVVPSYEQYF
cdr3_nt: TGTGCCAGCAGTTACTCGAGGAGAGAAGGGGTGGTGCCTTCCTACGAGCAGTACTTC

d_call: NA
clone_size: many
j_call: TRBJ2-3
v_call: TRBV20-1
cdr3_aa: CSVTHRGYTDTQYF
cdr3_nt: TGCAGTGTGACGCATCGCGGATACACAGATACGCAGTATTTT

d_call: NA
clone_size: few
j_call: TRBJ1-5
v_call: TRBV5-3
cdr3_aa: CARSFVGVGQPQHF
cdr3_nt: TGTGCCAGAAGCTTTGTAGGGGTCGGACAGCCCCAGCATTTT

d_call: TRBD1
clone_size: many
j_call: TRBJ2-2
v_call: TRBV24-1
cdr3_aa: CATSSGTGHTGELFF
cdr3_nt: TGTGCCACCAGTTCCGGGACAGGACACACCGGGGAGCTGTTTTTT

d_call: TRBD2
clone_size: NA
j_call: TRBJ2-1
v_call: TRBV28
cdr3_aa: CAGRPTSASYNEQFF
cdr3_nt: TGTGCCGGCAGGCCTACTAGCGCGTCCTACAATGAGCAGTTCTTC

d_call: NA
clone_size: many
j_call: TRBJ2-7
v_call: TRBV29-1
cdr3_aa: CSVTPSSEQYF
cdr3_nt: TGCAGCGTCACACCGTCCTCCGAGCAGTACTTC

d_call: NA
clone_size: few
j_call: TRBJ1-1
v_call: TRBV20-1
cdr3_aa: CSAMGRIMNTEAFF
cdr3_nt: TGCAGTGCTATGGGTAGGATCATGAACACTGAAGCTTTCTTT

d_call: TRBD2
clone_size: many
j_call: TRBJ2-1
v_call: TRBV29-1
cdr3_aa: CSVELAGTYNEQFF
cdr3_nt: TGCAGCGTTGAACTAGCGGGGACCTACAATGAGCAGTTCTTC

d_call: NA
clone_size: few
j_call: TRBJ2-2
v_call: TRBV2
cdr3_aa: CASSERRTGELFF
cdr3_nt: TGTGCCAGCAGTGAGCGACGAACCGGGGAGCTGTTTTTT

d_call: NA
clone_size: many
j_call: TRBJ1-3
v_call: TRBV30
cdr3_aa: CAWSNGNTIYF
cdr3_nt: TGTGCCTGGAGTAATGGAAACACCATATATTTT

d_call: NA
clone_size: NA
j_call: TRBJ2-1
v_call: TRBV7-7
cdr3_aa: CASSLTSGTEQFF
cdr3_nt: TGTGCCAGCAGCTTAACCTCCGGGACAGAGCAGTTCTTC

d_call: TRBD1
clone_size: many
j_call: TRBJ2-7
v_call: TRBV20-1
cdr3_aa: CSATRTIYRGGLYEQYF
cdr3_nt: TGCAGTGCTACCCGCACCATATACAGGGGCGGACTCTACGAGCAGTACTTC

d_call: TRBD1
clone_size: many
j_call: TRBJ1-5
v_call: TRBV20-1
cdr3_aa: CSARLQGAGQPQHF
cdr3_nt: TGCAGTGCTAGATTACAGGGGGCGGGACAGCCCCAGCATTTT

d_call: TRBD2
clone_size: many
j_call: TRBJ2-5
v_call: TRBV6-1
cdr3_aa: CASSGLAGGRGTQYF
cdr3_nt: TGTGCCAGCAGTGGACTAGCGGGAGGGCGGGGGACCCAGTACTTC

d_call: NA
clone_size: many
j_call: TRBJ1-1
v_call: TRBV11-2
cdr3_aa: CASSLIWTGNTEAFF
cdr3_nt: TGTGCCAGCAGCTTGATCTGGACGGGCAACACTGAAGCTTTCTTT

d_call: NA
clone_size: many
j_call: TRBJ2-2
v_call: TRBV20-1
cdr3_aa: CSALGPNTGELFF
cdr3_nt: TGCAGTGCCCTGGGACCGAACACCGGGGAGCTGTTTTTT